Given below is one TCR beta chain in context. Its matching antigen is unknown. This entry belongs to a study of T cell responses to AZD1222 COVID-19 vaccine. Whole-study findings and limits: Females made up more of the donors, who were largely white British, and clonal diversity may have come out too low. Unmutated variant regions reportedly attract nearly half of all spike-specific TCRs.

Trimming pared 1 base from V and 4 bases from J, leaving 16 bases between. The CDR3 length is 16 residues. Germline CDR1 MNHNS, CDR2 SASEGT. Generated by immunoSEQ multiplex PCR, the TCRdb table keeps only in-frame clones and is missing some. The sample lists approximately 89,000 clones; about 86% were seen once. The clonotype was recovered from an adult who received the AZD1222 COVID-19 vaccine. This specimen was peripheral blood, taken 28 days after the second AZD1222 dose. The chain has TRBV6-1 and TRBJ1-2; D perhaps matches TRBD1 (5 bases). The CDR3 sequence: CASSEEEDSGGYGYTF. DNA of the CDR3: TGTGCCAGCAGTGAAGAAGAGGACTCGGGGGGCTATGGCTACACCTTC.